Listed here are 16 T cell receptor beta chains from one sample, sequenced in a study of identical twins. TCRdb independently ran MiXCR on the 5' RACE reads; one entry per CDR3 protein. The table includes hundreds of thousands of distinct CDR3 sequences, around an eighth detected once. These records were also assigned to another study, of yellow fever vaccine responses in identical twins.

The material sequenced was CD8+ T cells sorted from blood. These receptors originate from a woman aged 18-29 years in good health.

In this sample, this clonotype turned up a few times. The rearrangement joins TRBV6-5 to TRBJ2-1, with TRBD2 matching over 11 bases. This CDR3 is 17 amino acids long. The junction had 6 bases not matched to a gene; V was cut back by 4 bases and J by 1 base. Per germline, CDR1 MNHEY and CDR2 SVGAGI. The CDR3: CASSFLAGGPSYNEQFF. Written as DNA, the CDR3 is TGTGCCAGCAGTTTTCTAGCGGGAGGACCGTCCTACAATGAGCAGTTCTTC.

This clonotype showed up just a few times. This chain uses TRBV7-9 with TRBJ2-7; 7 positions match TRBD1. From germline, CDR1 is SEHNR and CDR2 FQNEAQ (reference sequence). V shed 5 bases, J shed 2 bases, and the junction held 6 bases outside the gene matches. This CDR3 spans 14 amino acids. The CDR3 bases are TGTGCCAGCAGCACTCCGGGACAGACCTACGAGCAGTACGTC. It encodes CASSTPGQTYEQYV.

This clonotype was found many times. This chain links TRBV7-6 with TRBJ1-5; 9 bases line up with TRBD1. The junction had 6 bases not matched to a gene; V was cut back by 5 bases and J by 4 bases. Germline CDR1 SGHVS, CDR2 FNYEAQ. This CDR3 comprises 15 residues. CDR3 loop: CASSKDRGPNQPQHF. DNA of the CDR3: TGTGCCAGCAGCAAGGACAGGGGCCCGAATCAGCCCCAGCATTTT.

The V and J genes are TRBV21-1 and TRBJ1-1; the DNA was not used to check the table's D call, TRBD1. TRBV21-1 has pseudogene status. This CDR3 is 17 amino acids long. The CDR3: CASSKEDRVNWGTEAFF. DNA for the CDR3: TGTGCCAGCAGCAAGGAGGACAGGGTTAACTGGGGGACTGAAGCTTTCTTT.

This clonotype turned up a few times. This rearrangement joins TRBV12-3 or TRBV12-4 to TRBJ2-7; 8 bases agree with TRBD1. The CDR3 contains 16 residues. The trim removed 2 bases at V and 6 bases at J, leaving 12 bases unmatched. The CDR3 DNA sequence: TGTGCCAGCAGTTTATACCCCTTGAGGACAGGGATCGAGCAGTACTTC. Its translation is CASSLYPLRTGIEQYF.

This clonotype was detected ten times or more. The chain couples TRBV4-1 to TRBJ1-5; TRBD1 might be the D (6 bases). The CDR3 is 12 residues long. In germline, CDR1 is MGHRA, CDR2 YSYEKL. V dropped 3 bases and J dropped 9 bases, with 9 bases sitting between them. The CDR3 sequence is CASSHQTGPQHF. The CDR3 bases are TGCGCCAGCAGCCACCAGACAGGGCCCCAGCATTTT.

In this sample, this clonotype turned up a few times. The chain recombines TRBV4-1 with TRBJ2-1, with 7 bases that match TRBD2. Germline CDR1 and CDR2: MGHRA and YSYEKL. This CDR3 contains 12 residues. The trim removed 1 base at V and 9 bases at J, leaving 0 bases unmatched. CDR3 nucleotides: TGCGCCAGCAGCCAAGGGGGGGGTGAGCAGTTCTTC. Translated: CASSQGGGEQFF.

This clonotype was counted a few times. V usage is TRBV7-9 and J usage is TRBJ2-5; D remains unclear. The length of the CDR3 is 12 residues. V gave up 5 bases and J gave up 5 bases, with 9 bases separating them. Germline-derived CDR1 and CDR2 are SEHNR and FQNEAQ (reference sequence). The CDR3 sequence is CASSPRAETQYF. The CDR3 coding sequence is TGTGCCAGCAGCCCCCGAGCCGAGACCCAGTACTTC.

This chain links TRBV12-3 or TRBV12-4 with TRBJ2-2, with a possible D match to TRBD1 (6 bases). This CDR3 contains 15 residues. Trimming removed 5 bases at V and 7 bases at J, with 17 bases between. The CDR3 DNA reads as TGTGCCAGCAGTCAGGTCCCGAGAGGGGGCGGGGAGCTGTTTTTT. It yields the protein CASSQVPRGGGELFF.

This chain joins TRBV28 and TRBJ2-1; the D is unclear. V shed 8 bases and J shed 7 bases, with 9 bases lying between them. Germline assignment: CDR1 MDHEN and CDR2 SYDVKM. CDR3 length equals 11 residues. DNA for the CDR3: TGTGCCAGCGCACGATGGAATGAGCAGTTCTTC. It is translated as CASARWNEQFF. Complete variable domain (other parts from reference TRBV28 and TRBJ2-1): DVKVTQSSRYLVKRTGEKVFLECVQDMDHENMFWYRQDPGLGLRLIYFSYDVKMKEKGDIPEGYSVSREKKERFSLILESASTNQTSMYLCASARWNEQFFGPGTRLTVL.

This clonotype was found a few times. The CDR3 loop reads CASDRDSYEQYF. For the CDR3, the DNA is TGTGCCAGTGATCGGGACAGCTACGAGCAGTACTTC. V and J are TRBV7-9 and TRBJ2-7; 7 nucleotides line up with TRBD1. CDR3 size: 12 residues. The germline V gene encodes CDR1 SEHNR and CDR2 FQNEAQ (reference sequence). The trim removed 9 bases at V and 3 bases at J, leaving 5 bases unmatched.

CDR3 sequence (DNA): TGTGCCACCTGGGGAATAGACACTGAAGCTTTCTTT. It is translated as CATWGIDTEAFF. The chain carries TRBV19 and TRBJ1-1; D unclear. Between the trimmed V and J ends, which lost 10 bases and 3 bases, there was a span of 12 bases. The CDR3 is made up of 12 amino acids. Germline V CDR1 and CDR2: LNHDA, SQIVND (reference sequence).

This clonotype has a handful of counts. The CDR3 region has the DNA TGTGCCAGCAGCGTGAGCGGGACCGCGGGGGTCACAGATACGCAGTATTTT. Translation: CASSVSGTAGVTDTQYF. J is TRBJ2-3 and V is TRBV9; the match to TRBD2 covers 7 bases. Trimming at V came to 2 bases and at J to 2 bases, leaving 11 bases not matched to a gene. This CDR3 is 17 amino acids long. The germline V gene encodes CDR1 SGDLS and CDR2 YYNGEE.

This clonotype was counted many times. The chain recombines TRBV28 with TRBJ1-5; 7 bases are shared with TRBD1. The V segment lost 7 bases and the J segment 0 bases; nucleotides outside the gene matches: 3. Germline CDR1 and CDR2: MDHEN and SYDVKM. The CDR3 has 14 amino acids. The CDR3 here is CASKQGYSNQPQHF. The DNA for the CDR3 is TGTGCCAGCAAACAGGGGTATAGCAATCAGCCCCAGCATTTT.

The chain joins TRBV27 to TRBJ2-7; D might be TRBD2 (7 bases). With 4 bases removed from V and 2 bases from J, the gap between germline ends came to 18 bases. The CDR3 has 16 amino acids. In germline, CDR1 is MNHEY, CDR2 SMNVEV (reference sequence). The CDR3 coding sequence is TGTGCCAGCAGTTATAAGGGGGGGGGTACCGCCTACGAGCAGTACTTC. It encodes CASSYKGGGTAYEQYF.

The CDR3 nucleotides read TGTGCCAGCACAAGGCCGGGGACCTATGGCTACACCTTC. Encoded protein: CASTRPGTYGYTF. The chain couples TRBV12-3 or TRBV12-4 to TRBJ1-2; tentative D call: TRBD1 (5 bases). This CDR3 region has 13 residues. The germline V and J ends were trimmed by 7 bases and 4 bases, with 13 bases remaining between them.